The T cell receptor beta chain under discussion was sequenced for a study of blood T cells in healthy people across ages. Study at large: Per every two T cells, about one barcoded beta molecule was captured by template switching.

Combining a sample-barcoded 5' primer with a J-beta primer mix, a second PCR ran for roughly 6 to 11 cycles. TCRdb called the 5' RACE reads again in MiXCR, with one record for every CDR3 protein. The sample lists about 650,000 distinct CDR3 sequences, 32% occurring once. The CDR3 contains 16 residues. Germline values: CDR1 LNHDA, CDR2 SQIVND (reference sequence). V lost 10 bases and J lost 3, with 23 bases in between. Study observations and caveats: With donor CMV status unknown, expanded clonotype changes were possibly confounded.

A word on this clonotype: Its antigen is not known.

This sequence originates from a woman older than 75 in good health. Material: blood. The rearrangement joins TRBV19 to TRBJ2-3; D possibly corresponds to TRBD2 (6 bases). The CDR3 is CATRESGRARTDTQYF. CDR3 nucleotide sequence: TGTGCCACCCGGGAGAGCGGCAGAGCGAGGACAGATACGCAGTATTTT.